Listed below are T cell receptor beta chains from one sample, sequenced in a study of T cells in localized non-small cell lung cancer. Only in-frame clones appear in the TCRdb table, and some are missing; sequencing was by immunoSEQ multiplex PCR. The repertoire holds 90,000 or so clones, with about nine tenths as singletons. The source was peripheral blood, collected before any cancer treatment. The receptor source for this set is a man aged 35 to 70 with stage I squamous cell lung carcinoma. The CDR3 runs from the conserved cysteine through the conserved F or W. A D gene is named only where the DNA matches it firmly. Not every row has a clone size; where given, it reads once, few, many or a size class.

D gene: .
clone size: .
J gene: TRBJ1-3
V gene: TRBV27
CDR3 DNA: TGTGCCAGCAGTTATATGCCCCCCGACGAGCAGGCCTACTCTGGAAACACCATATATTTT
CDR3 protein: CASSYMPPDEQAYSGNTIYF

D gene: .
clone size: .
J gene: TRBJ1-1
V gene: TRBV19
CDR3 DNA: TGTGCCAGTAGTATTCAGAAAAGAGCTGAAGCTTTCTTT
CDR3 protein: CASSIQKRAEAFF

D gene: TRBD1
clone size: .
J gene: TRBJ2-2
V gene: TRBV5-6
CDR3 DNA: TGTGCCAGCAGAAGGACAGGGGGGAACACCGGGGAGCTGTTTTTT
CDR3 protein: CASRRTGGNTGELFF

D gene: .
clone size: .
J gene: TRBJ1-1
V gene: TRBV27
CDR3 DNA: TGTGCCAGCAGCGGCCCCGGTGGTATGGACACTGAAGCTTTCTTT
CDR3 protein: CASSGPGGMDTEAFF

D gene: TRBD1
clone size: .
J gene: TRBJ2-7
V gene: TRBV6-6
CDR3 DNA: TGTGCCAGCAGTTACTCGACGGACAGGGGGTCCTCCCACCTCTTC
CDR3 protein: CASSYSTDRGSSHLF

D gene: .
clone size: .
J gene: TRBJ1-1
V gene: TRBV5-1
CDR3 DNA: TGCGCCAGCAGCAGAATCGGGCACACTGAAGCTTTCTTT
CDR3 protein: CASSRIGHTEAFF

D gene: TRBD1
clone size: .
J gene: TRBJ1-5
V gene: TRBV5-1
CDR3 DNA: TGCGCCAGCAGCTCCGGGACAGGGGGTAGCAATCAGCCCCAGCATTTT
CDR3 protein: CASSSGTGGSNQPQHF

D gene: TRBD1
clone size: once
J gene: TRBJ1-1
V gene: TRBV7-9
CDR3 DNA: TGTGCCAGCAGCCCTCTCCGGGACAGGAATGAAGCTTTCTTT
CDR3 protein: CASSPLRDRNEAFF

D gene: .
clone size: .
J gene: TRBJ1-3
V gene: TRBV7-3
CDR3 DNA: TGTGCCAGCAGCCCAGGGAGCTCTGGAAACACCATATATTTT
CDR3 protein: CASSPGSSGNTIYF

D gene: .
clone size: .
J gene: TRBJ1-1
V gene: TRBV5-1
CDR3 DNA: TGCGCCAGCAGCTTGGAGGGGAAGAACTCTGAAGCTTTCTTT
CDR3 protein: CASSLEGKNSEAFF

D gene: .
clone size: many
J gene: TRBJ1-1
V gene: TRBV28
CDR3 DNA: TGTGCCAGCAGTTTCCCCGACAGGAACACTGAAGCTTTCTTT
CDR3 protein: CASSFPDRNTEAFF

D gene: TRBD1
clone size: .
J gene: TRBJ2-7
V gene: TRBV6-1
CDR3 DNA: TGTGCCAGCAGTACAGGGGCCCCACCCTACGAGCAGTACTTC
CDR3 protein: CASSTGAPPYEQYF

D gene: .
clone size: .
J gene: TRBJ1-5
V gene: TRBV5-1
CDR3 DNA: TGCGCCAGCAGCTTCGGTACAGGGACCGGTCAGCCCCAGCATTTT
CDR3 protein: CASSFGTGTGQPQHF

D gene: .
clone size: .
J gene: TRBJ2-7
V gene: TRBV10-3
CDR3 DNA: TGTGCCATCAAGCAGGGACCCTCCGAGCAGTACTTC
CDR3 protein: CAIKQGPSEQYF

D gene: TRBD1
clone size: once
J gene: TRBJ1-5
V gene: TRBV19
CDR3 DNA: TGTGCCAGTAGTTCGAAATTACAGGGGGGCAATCAGCCCCAGCATTTT
CDR3 protein: CASSSKLQGGNQPQHF

D gene: .
clone size: .
J gene: TRBJ1-2
V gene: TRBV9
CDR3 DNA: TGTGCCAGCAGCGTCTCACAGGACGCCTATGGCTACACCTTC
CDR3 protein: CASSVSQDAYGYTF

D gene: TRBD2
clone size: few
J gene: TRBJ2-3
V gene: TRBV4-2
CDR3 DNA: TGTGCCAGCAGCCGCCTGAGCGGGGGGGCGACAGATACGCAGTATTTT
CDR3 protein: CASSRLSGGATDTQYF

D gene: .
clone size: few
J gene: TRBJ2-3
V gene: TRBV6-1
CDR3 DNA: TGTGCCAGCAGTAACCGTCTGGACAGCACAGATACGCAGTATTTT
CDR3 protein: CASSNRLDSTDTQYF

D gene: TRBD1
clone size: .
J gene: TRBJ1-5
V gene: TRBV6-1
CDR3 DNA: TGTGCCAGCAGTGTTTCCGGGACAGGGGGTCAGCCCCAGCATTTT
CDR3 protein: CASSVSGTGGQPQHF

D gene: TRBD2
clone size: .
J gene: TRBJ2-5
V gene: TRBV2
CDR3 DNA: TGTGCCAGCAGTGGCCTTAGCGGGGGGGCTGGAGAGACCCAGTACTTC
CDR3 protein: CASSGLSGGAGETQYF

D gene: .
clone size: .
J gene: TRBJ2-3
V gene: TRBV5-1
CDR3 DNA: TGCGCCAGCAGCTTGCCTAGCACAGATACGCAGTATTTT
CDR3 protein: CASSLPSTDTQYF

D gene: TRBD1
clone size: .
J gene: TRBJ2-7
V gene: TRBV5-1
CDR3 DNA: TGCGCCAGCAGCGACCGACAGGGCCCCTACGAGCAGTACTTC
CDR3 protein: CASSDRQGPYEQYF

D gene: .
clone size: .
J gene: TRBJ1-2
V gene: TRBV6-5
CDR3 DNA: TGTGCCAGCAGACAAGGGCGGGCAGTCGATGGCTACACCTTC
CDR3 protein: CASRQGRAVDGYTF

D gene: .
clone size: .
J gene: TRBJ1-6
V gene: TRBV27
CDR3 DNA: TGTGCCAGCAGTTTATCGACGGGGGCGCGGGTTTCACCCCTCCACTTT
CDR3 protein: CASSLSTGARVSPLHF

D gene: .
clone size: .
J gene: TRBJ2-1
V gene: TRBV7-9
CDR3 DNA: TGTGCCAGCAGCTTAACCAGGACGAGCTCCTACAATGAGCAGTTCTTC
CDR3 protein: CASSLTRTSSYNEQFF

D gene: .
clone size: once
J gene: TRBJ2-6
V gene: TRBV5-1
CDR3 DNA: TGCGCCACCAACCCCGGGACAACCTCTGGGGCCAACGTCCTGACTTTC
CDR3 protein: CATNPGTTSGANVLTF

D gene: .
clone size: .
J gene: TRBJ2-7
V gene: TRBV18
CDR3 DNA: TGTGCCAGCTCGCCACGCGAGGGGGACGAGCAGTACTTC
CDR3 protein: CASSPREGDEQYF

D gene: .
clone size: .
J gene: TRBJ1-2
V gene: TRBV25-1
CDR3 DNA: TGTGCCAGCAGTACCTATGGCAGGGACCTAAAAAAGGTGGGCTACACCTTC
CDR3 protein: CASSTYGRDLKKVGYTF

D gene: .
clone size: .
J gene: TRBJ1-1
V gene: TRBV29-1
CDR3 DNA: TGCAGCGTGGCCCCACAGGTGCTGAACACTGAAGCTTTCTTT
CDR3 protein: CSVAPQVLNTEAFF

D gene: .
clone size: .
J gene: TRBJ2-4
V gene: TRBV11-2
CDR3 DNA: TGTGCCAGCAGCTTTTGGGGTTCCAAAAACATTCAGTACTTC
CDR3 protein: CASSFWGSKNIQYF

D gene: .
clone size: .
J gene: TRBJ2-6
V gene: TRBV6-5
CDR3 DNA: TGTGCCAGCAGTTACATTGGTGGGGCCAACGTCCTGACTTTC
CDR3 protein: CASSYIGGANVLTF

D gene: .
clone size: once
J gene: TRBJ1-4
V gene: TRBV6-1
CDR3 DNA: TGTGCCAGCAGTGATTTTGACAAACTGTTTTTT
CDR3 protein: CASSDFDKLFF

D gene: .
clone size: .
J gene: TRBJ1-2
V gene: TRBV5-4
CDR3 DNA: TGTGCCAGCAGCTTGGATCCGGGATCCTATGGCTACACCTTC
CDR3 protein: CASSLDPGSYGYTF

D gene: TRBD1
clone size: few
J gene: TRBJ1-2
V gene: TRBV7-2
CDR3 DNA: TGTGCCAGCAGCTACGGGACAGGGAACTATGGCTACACCTTC
CDR3 protein: CASSYGTGNYGYTF

D gene: .
clone size: .
J gene: TRBJ1-2
V gene: TRBV28
CDR3 DNA: TGTGCCAGCAGGCCTCTTGAAGAAAACTATGGCTACACCTTC
CDR3 protein: CASRPLEENYGYTF

D gene: .
clone size: .
J gene: TRBJ2-5
V gene: TRBV5-1
CDR3 DNA: TGCGCCAGCACCTCGAGGGGTCAAGAGACCCAGTACTTC
CDR3 protein: CASTSRGQETQYF

D gene: .
clone size: .
J gene: TRBJ2-3
V gene: TRBV29-1
CDR3 DNA: TGCAGCGTTGTAAGAAGGGGAGGAGTAGGGGGTTCTCTGCAGTATTTT
CDR3 protein: CSVVRRGGVGGSLQYF

D gene: .
clone size: .
J gene: TRBJ2-3
V gene: TRBV5-4
CDR3 DNA: TGTGCCAGCAGCTTGGGGACGACCCCGGCGGATACGCAGTATTTT
CDR3 protein: CASSLGTTPADTQYF

D gene: TRBD2
clone size: .
J gene: TRBJ2-5
V gene: TRBV6-1
CDR3 DNA: TGTGCCAGCAGTGATGGGGGGGTTGGTGAGACCCAGTACTTC
CDR3 protein: CASSDGGVGETQYF

D gene: TRBD2
clone size: .
J gene: TRBJ2-2
V gene: TRBV18
CDR3 DNA: TGTGCCAGCTCACCCCGACCTAGCGGGGGGGCGAACACCGGGGAGCTGTTTTTT
CDR3 protein: CASSPRPSGGANTGELFF

D gene: TRBD1
clone size: few
J gene: TRBJ1-1
V gene: TRBV5-1
CDR3 DNA: TGCGCCAGCAGTAAATCAACACAGGGGGCCCTAACTGAAGCTTTCTTT
CDR3 protein: CASSKSTQGALTEAFF

D gene: .
clone size: .
J gene: TRBJ2-7
V gene: TRBV6-5
CDR3 DNA: TGTGCCAGCAGGCTCCCGGGGCAATATTACGAGCAGTACTTC
CDR3 protein: CASRLPGQYYEQYF

D gene: .
clone size: .
J gene: TRBJ1-6
V gene: TRBV19
CDR3 DNA: TGTGCCAGTGGACCGACAGGAAGCTCACCCCTCCACTTT
CDR3 protein: CASGPTGSSPLHF

D gene: TRBD2
clone size: .
J gene: TRBJ2-3
V gene: TRBV18
CDR3 DNA: TGTGCCAGCTCACAGGGACTAGCGACAGATACGCAGTATTTT
CDR3 protein: CASSQGLATDTQYF

D gene: .
clone size: once
J gene: TRBJ1-1
V gene: TRBV18
CDR3 DNA: TGTGCCAGCTCACCTACCGACGCGAACACTGAAGCTTTCTTT
CDR3 protein: CASSPTDANTEAFF

D gene: TRBD1
clone size: .
J gene: TRBJ2-7
V gene: TRBV6-5
CDR3 DNA: TGTGCCAGCAGTTACTCAGGGACAGGCACCTACGAGCAGTACTTC
CDR3 protein: CASSYSGTGTYEQYF

D gene: .
clone size: .
J gene: TRBJ1-1
V gene: TRBV18
CDR3 DNA: TGTGCCAGCTCACCACCGAGGTTTCAGGGAGGAGACACTGAAGCTTTCTTT
CDR3 protein: CASSPPRFQGGDTEAFF

D gene: TRBD1
clone size: once
J gene: TRBJ1-4
V gene: TRBV2
CDR3 DNA: TGTGCCTCCAAAGGGACAGGTTATGAAAAACTGTTTTTT
CDR3 protein: CASKGTGYEKLFF

D gene: TRBD2
clone size: .
J gene: TRBJ2-2
V gene: TRBV5-1
CDR3 DNA: TGCGCCAGCAGCCAGGGACTAGCTTCCGGGGAGCTGTTTTTT
CDR3 protein: CASSQGLASGELFF

D gene: TRBD1
clone size: .
J gene: TRBJ1-2
V gene: TRBV28
CDR3 DNA: TGTGCCAGCAGTTTAGGACAGGGTGAAGGGGGCTACACCTTC
CDR3 protein: CASSLGQGEGGYTF

D gene: .
clone size: .
J gene: TRBJ1-6
V gene: TRBV6-1
CDR3 DNA: TGTGCCAGCATCTTGGAGGGTGGAAATTCACCCCTCCACTTT
CDR3 protein: CASILEGGNSPLHF

D gene: .
clone size: few
J gene: TRBJ1-4
V gene: TRBV28
CDR3 DNA: TGTGCCAGCAGTTTTAAGGGGCCTACTAATGAAAAACTGTTTTTT
CDR3 protein: CASSFKGPTNEKLFF

D gene: .
clone size: .
J gene: TRBJ2-7
V gene: TRBV4-3
CDR3 DNA: TGCGCCAGCAGCCAAGATAAGGAGTCCTACGAGCAGTACTTC
CDR3 protein: CASSQDKESYEQYF

D gene: .
clone size: .
J gene: TRBJ1-1
V gene: TRBV5-1
CDR3 DNA: TGCGCCAGCAGCTTGCAGCAGGGGAACACTGAAGCTTTCTTT
CDR3 protein: CASSLQQGNTEAFF

D gene: .
clone size: .
J gene: TRBJ2-2
V gene: TRBV29-1
CDR3 DNA: TGCAGCGTTGGGAGGAGCTACACCGGGGAGCTGTTTTTT
CDR3 protein: CSVGRSYTGELFF